Reported below is one T cell receptor beta chain. Its antigen is undetermined. V was clipped by 4 bases and J by 10 bases, with 19 bases between them. The length of the CDR3 is 14 residues. Germline V gives CDR1 LGHDT, CDR2 YNNKEL (reference sequence). The time point is: newly diagnosed GD, antithyroid drugs for less than 3 months. From PBMCs, RNA was extracted and then used to make the TCR library. EDTA tubes held 9 to 10 milliliters of peripheral blood from each patient. The record originates from a study of regulatory T cells in long-lasting Graves disease. Arm-PCR of CDR3 regions and iRepertoire HTBI primers were the basis on which TCR beta libraries were built. One entry per CDR3 protein results from TCRdb running MiXCR on the multiplex PCR reads. The sample lists about 530,000 distinct CDR3 sequences; about 16% were seen once. Broader study findings: Tissue studied was limited to peripheral blood, excluding thyroid tissue.

The same specimen was also included in a second study, on T cells in Graves' hyperthyroidism and ophthalmopathy. This second study notes: Patients showing uncontrolled infection, other autoimmune disease, pregnancy or lactation were ineligible. Diagnoses used clinical symptoms, serum thyroxine and TRAb, thyroid ultrasound and orbital computed tomography.

Material: peripheral blood mononuclear cells (PBMCs), obtained at new diagnosis, from a patient treated with antithyroid drugs. The receptor's source is a woman aged 35 to 59 with Graves disease. V and J are TRBV3-1 and TRBJ1-1, with D possibly being TRBD1 (5 bases). The chain's CDR3 is CASSRSTDDTRAFF. The DNA for the CDR3 is TGTGCCAGCAGCCGTTCGACAGATGACACTAGAGCTTTCTTT.